This entry lists 32 T cell receptor beta chains sequenced from one sample in a study of monozygotic twins with cystic fibrosis. Assay: immunoSEQ multiplex PCR; the TCRdb copy retains only in-frame clones and omits some. The sample consists of around 30,000 clones, about 85% of them appearing once. Input material: blood. The receptors here all came from a girl aged 2 to 9 with cystic fibrosis.

This clone turned up a few times. The CDR3 sequence: CASSSDPGTEAFF. Written as DNA, the CDR3 is TGTGCCAGCAGCTCCGACCCCGGGACTGAAGCTTTCTTT. The J gene is TRBJ1-1, the V gene TRBV7-3; D gene uncertain. The CDR3 has 13 amino acids. V lost 4 bases and J lost 5, with 11 bases in between. From germline, CDR1 is SGHTA and CDR2 FQGTGA. The whole variable domain, filled in from reference TRBV7-3 and TRBJ1-1, reads GAGVSQTPSNKVTEKGKYVELRCDPISGHTALYWYRQSLGQGPEFLIYFQGTGAADDSGLPNDRFFAVRPEGSVSTLKIQRTERGDSAVYLCASSSDPGTEAFFGQGTRLTVV.

The V and J genes are TRBV30 and TRBJ2-2; no clear D. The CDR3 length is 13 residues. V was cut by 3 bases and J by 6 bases, with 11 bases left in between. Germline V gene data show CDR1 as GTSNPN and CDR2 as SVGIG (reference sequence). The CDR3 region is CAWRPWVSGELFF. The CDR3 DNA reads TGTGCCTGGAGACCCTGGGTGTCCGGGGAGCTGTTTTTT. Based on the CDR3 plus reference TRBV30 and TRBJ2-2, the full variable domain is SQTIHQWPATLVQPVGSPLSLECTVEGTSNPNLYWYRQAAGRGLQLLFYSVGIGQISSEVPQNLSASRPQDRQFILSSKKLLLSDSGFYLCAWRPWVSGELFFGEGSRLTVL.

J is TRBJ2-7 and V is TRBV6-1, with D uncertain. CDR1 is MNHNS and CDR2 is SASEGT in the germline V gene. V was trimmed by 2 bases and J by 2 bases, leaving 10 bases between them. The CDR3 contains 14 residues. The CDR3 here is CASSEFGSAYEQYF. The DNA of the CDR3 is TGTGCCAGCAGTGAATTTGGCAGTGCCTACGAGCAGTACTTC.

This chain connects TRBV4-1 to TRBJ2-2; 13 bases are shared with TRBD2. Unmatched junction bases numbered 6, after V lost 1 base and J lost 7 bases. This CDR3 has 17 residues. Per the germline V gene, CDR1 is MGHRA and CDR2 is YSYEKL. CDR3 nucleotide sequence: TGCGCCAGCAGCCAAGGGGGACTAGCGGGAATCTTCGGGGAGCTGTTTTTT. This gives the protein CASSQGGLAGIFGELFF.

The sample holds one count of this clone. The V and J genes are TRBV10-3 and TRBJ2-1; TRBD1 matches at 9 bases. V gave up 9 bases and J gave up 2 bases; unmatched junction bases: 17. The V gene's germline CDR1 is ENHRY and CDR2 SYGVKD. This CDR3 is 18 amino acids long. The CDR3 loop reads CAIQGGTGTPTPYNEQFF. As DNA, the CDR3 is TGTGCCATACAGGGGGGGACAGGGACACCCACTCCCTACAATGAGCAGTTCTTC.

This sequence joins TRBV7-9 and TRBJ2-7; tentative D call: TRBD2 (6 bases). V dropped 5 bases and J dropped 7 bases, with 21 bases sitting between them. In germline, CDR1 is SEHNR, CDR2 FQNEAQ (reference sequence). CDR3 length equals 15 residues. The CDR3 protein is CASSPRTKEATEQYF. Here the CDR3 DNA reads TGTGCCAGCAGCCCGCGGACTAAGGAGGCTACGGAGCAGTACTTC.

The V gene is TRBV14, the J gene TRBJ2-1; TRBD2 aligns across 13 bases. Per germline, CDR1 SGHDN and CDR2 FVKESK. The junction had 8 bases not matched to a gene; V was cut back by 1 base and J by 8 bases. CDR3 size: 17 residues. Here the CDR3 reads CASSQGLAGGHDYEQFF. The CDR3 DNA reads as TGTGCCAGCAGCCAAGGACTAGCGGGAGGCCACGACTATGAGCAGTTCTTC.

This chain connects TRBV18 to TRBJ1-1; D uncertain. Germline lookup yields CDR1 KGHSH and CDR2 LQKENI. V was pared by 4 bases and J by 7 bases, with 13 bases between. This CDR3 is 13 amino acids long. The CDR3 region is CASSQLKRDEAFF. The CDR3 DNA reads TGTGCCAGCTCACAGTTGAAGAGGGATGAAGCTTTCTTT.

This sequence joins TRBV9 and TRBJ1-2; D gene ambiguous. The V end was cut by 2 bases, the J end by 1 base, with 15 bases between. The CDR3 has 16 amino acids. CDR1 is SGDLS and CDR2 is YYNGEE in the germline V gene. CDR3 DNA sequence: TGTGCCAGCAGCGTTGGGGTGGGCGGATTTAACTATGGCTACACCTTC. Translating gives CASSVGVGGFNYGYTF.

The chain is built from TRBV6-5 and TRBJ2-7; possibly TRBD2 for D (5 bases). V shed 6 bases and J shed 6 bases, with 21 bases lying between them. This CDR3 is 15 amino acids long. Per the germline V gene, CDR1 is MNHEY and CDR2 is SVGAGI. The CDR3 is CASSPDEGDGFEQYF. CDR3 DNA sequence: TGTGCCAGCAGCCCGGATGAGGGAGATGGGTTCGAGCAGTACTTC.

The CDR3 loop is CASSFTGTGDTEAFF. For the CDR3, the DNA is TGTGCCAGCAGCTTCACCGGGACAGGGGACACTGAAGCTTTCTTT. The rearrangement uses TRBV7-9 and TRBJ1-1; TRBD1 matches at 10 bases. With V trimmed by 3 bases and J by 3 bases, 4 bases remained unmatched. Germline lookup yields CDR1 SEHNR and CDR2 FQNEAQ (reference sequence). The CDR3 has 15 amino acids.

The V gene is TRBV7-2, the J gene TRBJ2-1; 7 bases match TRBD2. This CDR3 region has 16 residues. V was pared by 5 bases and J by 1 base, with 8 bases of the junction left unmatched. Germline V lookup: CDR1 SGHTA, CDR2 FQGNSA. CDR3 nucleotides: TGTGCCAGCAGCCCTGGGGAGGGCCGTTCCTACAATGAGCAGTTCTTC. It encodes CASSPGEGRSYNEQFF. The variable domain in full, completed from reference TRBV7-2 and TRBJ2-1, reads GAGVSQSPSNKVTEKGKDVELRCDPISGHTALYWYRQSLGQGLEFLIYFQGNSAPDKSGLPSDRFSAERTGGSVSTLTIQRTQQEDSAVYLCASSPGEGRSYNEQFFGPGTRLTVL.

The table lists this clone with a few counts. The V call is TRBV11-2, the J call TRBJ1-4; D gene unclear. Germline CDR1 SGHAT, CDR2 FQNNGV. V lost 3 bases to trimming and J lost 8 bases, with 16 bases between them. CDR3 length: 15 amino acids. The CDR3 loop reads CASSLLRAVGEKLFF. CDR3 sequence (DNA): TGTGCCAGCAGCTTGCTGAGGGCAGTAGGCGAAAAACTGTTTTTT.

The rearrangement uses TRBV27 and TRBJ1-1, with D unclear. Germline lookup yields CDR1 MNHEY and CDR2 SMNVEV (reference sequence). The CDR3 has 14 residues. Trimming removed 6 bases at V and 2 bases at J, with 13 bases between. The CDR3 DNA sequence: TGTGCCAGCAGCCAGAGCGTGTTTAACACTGAAGCTTTCTTT. Translation: CASSQSVFNTEAFF.

V gene TRBV6-1 combines with J gene TRBJ1-1; D ambiguous. The germline V gene encodes CDR1 MNHNS and CDR2 SASEGT. Trimming took off 4 bases at V and 4 bases at J, with 10 bases between the two ends. The CDR3 is 13 amino acids. The CDR3 DNA reads TGTGCCAGCAGTGTTGAGGGAGGCACTGAAGCTTTCTTT. Its protein is CASSVEGGTEAFF.

This sequence joins TRBV11-2 and TRBJ2-7; 7 bases match TRBD1. The germline V gene has CDR1 SGHAT and CDR2 FQNNGV. This CDR3 has 14 amino acids. Trimming removed 1 base from V and 3 bases from J; junction bases left unmatched: 3. Written as DNA, the CDR3 is TGTGCCAGCAGCTTAGGGACAGGTCGCTACGAGCAGTACTTC. Translation: CASSLGTGRYEQYF.

The chain carries TRBV27 and TRBJ1-2, with TRBD1 matching 9 bases. The CDR3 loop spans 14 amino acids. V dropped 5 bases and J dropped 5; count of bases not matched to a gene: 6. CDR1 and CDR2 (germline): MNHEY, SMNVEV (reference sequence). For the CDR3, the DNA is TGTGCCAGCAGTCGGGACAGGGTGAGGTATGGCTACACCTTC. Its protein product is CASSRDRVRYGYTF.

The V and J genes are TRBV4-1 and TRBJ2-7; 9 positions agree with TRBD2. CDR1 MGHRA and CDR2 YSYEKL come from the germline V gene. V gave up 3 bases and J gave up 3 bases; unmatched junction bases: 9. This CDR3 contains 16 residues. The CDR3 DNA reads as TGCGCCAGCAGCCAGCCCACTAGCGGGCCGAACTACGAGCAGTACTTC. Translation: CASSQPTSGPNYEQYF.

V is TRBV18 and J is TRBJ2-2, with D hard to call. The CDR3 contains 19 residues. V was trimmed by 1 base and J by 0 bases, leaving 18 bases between them. The germline V gene encodes CDR1 KGHSH and CDR2 LQKENI. The CDR3 region is CASSPHSIQSTPNTGELFF. In DNA, the CDR3 is TGTGCCAGCTCACCACATAGTATTCAGAGCACTCCGAACACCGGGGAGCTGTTTTTT.

This chain links TRBV5-1 with TRBJ2-1; tentatively, D is TRBD2 (6 bases). The CDR3 totals 13 residues. V was shortened by 3 bases and J by 7 bases, with 11 bases between the two germline ends. The germline CDR1 and CDR2 sequences are SGHRS and YFSETQ. Written as DNA, the CDR3 is TGCGCCAGCAGCTCCGGAGGGAATAATGAGCAGTTCTTC. Amino acids: CASSSGGNNEQFF.

V and J are TRBV7-9 and TRBJ2-7; D is perhaps TRBD1 (5 bases). The CDR3 spans 13 residues. V lost 5 bases, J lost 2 bases, and 10 bases lay in between. Germline CDR1 and CDR2: SEHNR and FQNEAQ (reference sequence). The CDR3 loop reads CASSQVRAYEQYF. The CDR3 DNA reads TGTGCCAGCAGCCAAGTCAGGGCCTACGAGCAGTACTTC. The variable domain in full, completed from reference TRBV7-9 and TRBJ2-7, reads DTGVSQNPRHKITKRGQNVTFRCDPISEHNRLYWYRQTLGQGPEFLTYFQNEAQLEKSRLLSDRFSAERPKGSFSTLEIQRTEQGDSAMYLCASSQVRAYEQYFGPGTRLTVT.

The chain joins TRBV29-1 to TRBJ2-5, with D hard to call. This CDR3 is 12 amino acids long. Germline CDR1 reads SQVTM; CDR2 reads ANQGSEA. V was trimmed by 3 bases and J by 1 base, leaving 6 bases between them. For the CDR3, the DNA is TGCAGCGTTGAGAGGTCCCAAGAGACCCAGTACTTC. Protein product: CSVERSQETQYF.

V gene TRBV28 combines with J gene TRBJ2-7, with 7 bases aligning to TRBD1. Germline V gives CDR1 MDHEN, CDR2 SYDVKM. The CDR3 spans 14 residues. V was pared by 3 bases and J by 0 bases, with 2 bases of the junction left unmatched. CDR3 sequence reads: CASSFDRVSYEQYF. The CDR3 nucleotides read TGTGCCAGCAGTTTTGACAGGGTCTCCTACGAGCAGTACTTC. The full variable domain, in which reference TRBV28 and TRBJ2-7 provide the parts outside the CDR3, is DVKVTQSSRYLVKRTGEKVFLECVQDMDHENMFWYRQDPGLGLRLIYFSYDVKMKEKGDIPEGYSVSREKKERFSLILESASTNQTSMYLCASSFDRVSYEQYFGPGTRLTVT.

The CDR3 region has the DNA TGTGCCAGCAGTCCGAGCGGGAGCAGGGCAGATACGCAGTATTTT. This gives the protein CASSPSGSRADTQYF. V gene TRBV9 combines with J gene TRBJ2-3, with 8 bases identical to TRBD2. The J segment lost 4 bases and the V segment lost 5 bases, leaving 9 bases of the junction unmatched. Germline CDR1 is SGDLS and CDR2 is YYNGEE. This CDR3 is built from 15 residues.

This rearrangement joins TRBV4-1 to TRBJ2-7; D may be TRBD1 or TRBD2 (5 bases each). The V gene lost 3 bases and the J gene lost 6 bases, with 18 bases spanning the gap. Germline CDR1 MGHRA, CDR2 YSYEKL. The CDR3 has 15 amino acids. The CDR3 is CASSHPGTTAIEQYF. The CDR3 coding sequence is TGCGCCAGCAGCCACCCCGGGACCACAGCCATCGAGCAGTACTTC.

The rearrangement joins TRBV7-8 to TRBJ2-1; TRBD2 might be the D (6 bases). The V end was cut by 0 bases, the J end by 0 bases, with 15 bases between. The CDR3 spans 18 residues. Germline V gene data show CDR1 as SGHVS and CDR2 as FQNEAQ. In DNA, the CDR3 is TGTGCCAGCAGCTTAGCGGCCCTCGCGGGAAGCTCCTACAATGAGCAGTTCTTC. Translating gives CASSLAALAGSSYNEQFF.

V gene TRBV10-3 combines with J gene TRBJ2-1; 9 nucleotides agree with TRBD2. Germline V gene lookup returns CDR1 ENHRY and CDR2 SYGVKD. V lost 4 bases to trimming and J lost 4 bases; unmatched junction nucleotides: 8. The CDR3 runs to 16 residues. Written as DNA, the CDR3 is TGTGCCATCAGTGTTGAAGGGAGCGGGAGGTACAATGAGCAGTTCTTC. Translating it yields CAISVEGSGRYNEQFF.

V is TRBV4-1 and J is TRBJ2-1; 10 nucleotides align to TRBD2. Losses at the gene ends were 0 bases for V and 10 bases for J; bases not matched to a gene: 6. In germline, CDR1 is MGHRA, CDR2 YSYEKL. This CDR3 spans 15 amino acids. CDR3 sequence: CASSQDPSGREEQFF. In DNA form, the CDR3 reads TGCGCCAGCAGCCAAGATCCTAGCGGGAGAGAGGAGCAGTTCTTC.

This rearrangement joins TRBV2 to TRBJ2-5, with TRBD1 matching 7 bases. This CDR3 is 12 amino acids long. Germline CDR1 is SNHLY and CDR2 is FYNNEI. Trimming took 10 bases from V and 5 from J; bases not matched to a gene: 7. CDR3 DNA: TGTGCCACCAACCGACAGGGCGAGACCCAGTACTTC. Translating it yields CATNRQGETQYF. The full variable domain, completed using reference TRBV2 and TRBJ2-5, is EPEVTQTPSHQVTQMGQEVILRCVPISNHLYFYWYRQILGQKVEFLVSFYNNEISEKSEIFDDQFSVERPDGSNFTLKIRSTKLEDSAMYFCATNRQGETQYFGPGTRLLVL.

CDR3 in amino acids: CASSESREGSEQYF. The DNA for the CDR3 is TGCGCCAGCAGTGAGTCAAGGGAAGGGAGCGAGCAGTACTTC. The chain recombines TRBV10-2 with TRBJ2-7, with D possibly being TRBD2 (5 bases). This CDR3 region has 14 residues. Per the germline V gene, CDR1 is WSHSY and CDR2 is SAAADI. V shed 0 bases and J shed 6 bases, with 12 bases lying between them.

Sample share makes this clone medium-sized. The chain joins TRBV18 to TRBJ1-1; D may be TRBD1 (5 bases). V was clipped by 8 bases and J by 1 base, with 20 bases between them. This CDR3 spans 16 amino acids. CDR1 is KGHSH, CDR2 LQKENI, per germline. The chain's CDR3 is CASRPTEGWTNTEAFF. The CDR3 DNA reads TGTGCCAGCCGCCCCACGGAGGGGTGGACGAACACTGAAGCTTTCTTT.

The chain joins TRBV5-5 to TRBJ1-1; tentative D call: TRBD1 (6 bases). Germline V gene data show CDR1 as SGHKS and CDR2 as YYEKEE (reference sequence). This CDR3 has 15 amino acids. Trimming removed 2 bases at V and 1 base at J, with 12 bases between. In DNA form, the CDR3 reads TGTGCCAGCAGCTTCGGGGGGCTGGGGAACACTGAAGCTTTCTTT. It is translated as CASSFGGLGNTEAFF. The whole variable domain, filled in from reference TRBV5-5 and TRBJ1-1, reads DAGVTQSPTHLIKTRGQQVTLRCSPISGHKSVSWYQQVLGQGPQFIFQYYEKEERGRGNFPDRFSARQFPNYSSELNVNALLLGDSALYLCASSFGGLGNTEAFFGQGTRLTVV.